This TCR beta chain was sequenced for a study of radiation and T cells in renal cell carcinoma (dated by TCRdb to 2018 to 2020). About the study as a whole: Samples came from a clinical trial, in which primary renal cell carcinomas received 15 Gy stereotactic body radiation therapy followed by nephrectomy 4 weeks later. In total, 53 samples, comprising approximately 25 tumors and roughly 27 peripheral blood samples, were subjected to TCR beta sequencing. In the approximately 57 samples combined, 4,016,671 unique CDR3 nucleotide sequences were found, encoding 3,000,000 or so unique CDR3 amino acid sequences. Findings and caveats that apply to the study as a whole: In blood, the top tumor clonotypes increased from baseline to 2 weeks after radiation and then shrank by 4 weeks, which suggests a temporary expansion of tumor-resident clones. Blood repertoire dynamics were not followed beyond 4 weeks after treatment. Because pretreatment tumor biopsies were not available, the baseline intratumoral presence of clonotypes could not be determined. With a single-armed trial design, the study had no way to address how radiation dose or scheduling affects the TCR repertoire.

From its cysteine to its phenylalanine, the CDR3 spans 14 amino acids. Just CDR3 DNA is preserved here, 42 bases in frame from base 1. For this chain, trimming is 5 bases at the V end and 9 bases at the J end, and the number of junction bases without a gene match is 5. Via the germline V gene (reference sequence), CDR1 is LNHNV and CDR2 YYDKDF. TCR beta libraries were generated from genomic DNA with the immunoSEQ kit, following the manufacturer's recommendations. Library preparation used a first multiplex PCR with proprietary primers, then a second PCR adding unique barcodes, with bead cleanups after each round. A kit-provided positive control reaction and a negative control reaction were included in every sample batch. The final libraries were assessed on an Agilent 4200 TapeStation D1000 ScreenTape, pooled by volume, and quantified by qPCR. Sequencing was performed on an Illumina NextSeq500 with a MidOutput 150-cycle cartridge, and 156 Read1 and 15 Index1 cycles were run with kit custom primers. The pooled library was loaded at roughly 0.9 pM with around 22% PhiX control spiked in. The original methods were these. Vendor-processed data were analyzed in R, with a clonotype defined as all T cells sharing the same CDR3 nucleotide sequence. In the clone abundance analyses, frequencies were normalized to the 10,000 most abundant clones in each sample. Public T cell clones, which averaged fewer than five per sample, were removed prior to analysis. A difference in abundance of at least 32-fold between compartments was used to define tumor-enriched and baseline blood-enriched clonotypes. Clonotypes expanded or contracted between blood time points were identified with a beta-binomial differential abundance model. The Baroni-Urbani and Buser coefficient was used to measure tumor-blood repertoire similarity, and groups were compared with two-tailed Wilcoxon tests in R. The table was pulled from immuneACCESS by TCRdb, which kept in-frame rearrangements only. Such tables lose some clones; where checked, under half of the loss comes from unresolved V genes, and the rest has no known cause. The V and J calls and the clone size are those of that table, but D and trimming were determined from the DNA. This sample has roughly 120,000 clones in its table, and roughly 80% of those were observed once. The ten largest clones take up under 4% of the sample.

The sample's time point label, decoded: baseline pretreatment blood. Interpreted using the paper, the treatment or condition label stands for: 15 Gy SBRT to primary tumor, nephrectomy 4 weeks later. To follow tumor-enriched clonotypes, serial peripheral blood was collected from radiation-treated patients at baseline and at 2 weeks and 4 weeks after SBRT. Every patient had renal cell carcinoma of clear cell pathology. The QIAamp DNA Blood Mini Kit (Qiagen) was used to prepare genomic DNA for TCR sequencing. The analyses included just those samples that passed every quality control check. A word on this clone: The target of this receptor is not known. The record has no base qualities; no much larger clone is one base away.

The source material was blood, sampled from a patient whose treatment included radiotherapy and nephrectomy. The sequence came from a woman aged 60-70 years with renal cell carcinoma. The rearrangement combines TRBV15 with TRBJ1-5, and TRBD1 matches 12 of the central bases. The bases are TGTGCCACCAGCGGGGGGGACAGGGGGCGGCCCCAGCATTTT. Its coded protein is CATSGGDRGRPQHF.